This TCR beta chain was retrieved from a study of human T cells and chemical hapten exposure. Study-level findings and limits: Expanded TCRs made up significantly more big CDR3 similarity clusters than controls did. Alopecia was present in the donors, so their immune response may differ from healthy people's.

Individual cDNA molecules received unique molecular identifiers in the library. TCRdb recomputed calls from the RACE reads with MiXCR, one row per CDR3 protein. The sample includes around 74,000 distinct CDR3 sequences, approximately 35% of them seen just once. As regards this clonotype: The antigen is not known.

Time point noted: patch test 1, 2 weeks after DPC sensitization. Treatment here: therapeutic diphenylcyclopropenone sensitization with weekly scalp DPC. Those who donated were patients with alopecia, 18 to 70 years of age, and suitable for DPC. Germline loops: CDR1 MNHEY, CDR2 SVGAGI. The trim removed 4 bases at V and 3 bases at J, leaving 5 bases unmatched. This CDR3 is built from 15 residues. The clonotype comes from a man in his forties or fifties with alopecia areata. Some clones in this sample may be carry-over from other donors' samples. This chain uses TRBV6-5 with TRBJ2-7, with 11 bases identical to TRBD2. The sequencing here drew on whole blood, taken in connection with sensitization to the hapten diphenylcyclopropenone (DPC). CDR3 residues: CASSWLAGGSYEQYF. CDR3 DNA: TGTGCCAGCAGTTGGTTAGCGGGAGGGAGCTACGAGCAGTACTTC.